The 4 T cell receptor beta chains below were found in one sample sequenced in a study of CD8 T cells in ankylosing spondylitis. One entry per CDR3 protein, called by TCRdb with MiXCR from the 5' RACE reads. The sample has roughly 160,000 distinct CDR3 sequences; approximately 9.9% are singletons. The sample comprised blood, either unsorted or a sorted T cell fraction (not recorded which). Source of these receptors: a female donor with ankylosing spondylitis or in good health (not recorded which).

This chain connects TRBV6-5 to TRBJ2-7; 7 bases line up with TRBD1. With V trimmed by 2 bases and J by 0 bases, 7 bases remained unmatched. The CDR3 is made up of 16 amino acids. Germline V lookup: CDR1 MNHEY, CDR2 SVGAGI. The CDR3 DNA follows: TGTGCCAGCAGTTACAGTTTCGGACAGGACTCCTACGAGCAGTACTTC. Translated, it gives CASSYSFGQDSYEQYF.

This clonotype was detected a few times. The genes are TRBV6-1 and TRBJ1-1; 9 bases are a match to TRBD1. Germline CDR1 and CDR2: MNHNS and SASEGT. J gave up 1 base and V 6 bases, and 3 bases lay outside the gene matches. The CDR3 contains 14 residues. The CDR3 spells CASRMTGGNTEAFF. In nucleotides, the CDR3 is TGTGCCAGCAGGATGACAGGGGGGAACACTGAAGCTTTCTTT.

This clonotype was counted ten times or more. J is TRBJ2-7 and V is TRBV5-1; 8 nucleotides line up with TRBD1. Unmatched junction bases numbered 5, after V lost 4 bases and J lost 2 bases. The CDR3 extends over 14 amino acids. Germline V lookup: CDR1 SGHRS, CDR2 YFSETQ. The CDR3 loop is CASSPTDRAYEQYF. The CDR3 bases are TGCGCCAGCAGCCCTACGGACAGGGCCTACGAGCAGTACTTC. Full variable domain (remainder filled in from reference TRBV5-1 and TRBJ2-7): KAGVTQTPRYLIKTRGQQVTLSCSPISGHRSVSWYQQTPGQGLQFLFEYFSETQRNKGNFPGRFSGRQFSNSRSEMNVSTLELGDSALYLCASSPTDRAYEQYFGPGTRLTVT.

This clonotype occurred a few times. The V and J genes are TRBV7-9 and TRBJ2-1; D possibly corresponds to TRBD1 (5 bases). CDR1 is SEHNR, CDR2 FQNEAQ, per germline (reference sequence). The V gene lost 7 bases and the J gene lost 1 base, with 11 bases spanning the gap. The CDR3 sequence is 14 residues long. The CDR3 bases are TGTGCCAGCACCGAAGGGGCTTCCTACAATGAGCAGTTCTTC. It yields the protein CASTEGASYNEQFF. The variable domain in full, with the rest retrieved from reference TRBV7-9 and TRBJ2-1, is DTGVSQNPRHKITKRGQNVTFRCDPISEHNRLYWYRQTLGQGPEFLTYFQNEAQLEKSRLLSDRFSAERPKGSFSTLEIQRTEQGDSAMYLCASTEGASYNEQFFGPGTRLTVL.